This is a list of T cell receptor beta chains from one sample in a study of shared clonotypes between healthy human individuals. Clones were read by immunoSEQ multiplex PCR, and TCRdb kept only the in-frame ones, dropping some. The data show about 2.2 million clones, with 93% seen just once and roughly 1.8% held by the top ten. Sequencing was carried out using naive CD8+ T cells from PBMCs. These receptors originate from a man younger than 35 in good health. Some clones in this sample may be carry-over from other donors' samples. The CDR3 runs from the conserved cysteine through the conserved F or W. The D gene is left open where the match is weak. Size values are once, few and many counts, or a class for expanded clones, and some rows have none.

>.|TRBV9|.|17|TRBJ1-1
TGTGCCAGCAGCGTAGAGGGAAGTATAATTAAGGACACTGAAGCTTTCTTT
CASSVEGSIIKDTEAFF
>.|TRBV19|few|14|TRBJ1-5
TGTGCCAGTACGGGGCCTCCGTACAATCAGCCCCAGCATTTT
CASTGPPYNQPQHF
>.|TRBV6-5|.|14|TRBJ2-7
TGTGCCAGCAGTTACTCGAACGCTGGAGGCGAGCAGTACTTC
CASSYSNAGGEQYF
>.|TRBV9|.|16|TRBJ2-5
TGTGCCAGCAGCGTAGGCGACAGGGAGGGGGCAGAGACCCAGTACTTC
CASSVGDREGAETQYF
>TRBD1|TRBV27|.|17|TRBJ2-7
TGTGCCAGCAGTTTCGGCTGGACAGGGGGCCCGACCTACGAGCAGTACTTC
CASSFGWTGGPTYEQYF
>TRBD2|TRBV19|.|16|TRBJ2-4
TGTGCCAGTAGTATCACTAGCGGGAAAGCCAAAAACATTCAGTACTTC
CASSITSGKAKNIQYF
>TRBD1|TRBV27|.|16|TRBJ2-5
TGTGCCAGCAGTTTTCGACAGGGACCCCCACAGGAGACCCAGTACTTC
CASSFRQGPPQETQYF
>.|TRBV2|.|15|TRBJ1-1
TGTGCCAGCCGACGGGGTGGGGGGACGAACACTGAAGCTTTCTTT
CASRRGGGTNTEAFF
>.|TRBV15|.|15|TRBJ2-7
TGTGCCACCAGCGATCCACAGGGAAAACCCTACGAGCAGTACTTC
CATSDPQGKPYEQYF
>.|TRBV21-1|.|17|TRBJ1-5
TGTGCCAGCAGCAAAGTTGGGACAGCCTTAAGCAATCAGCCCCAGCATTTT
CASSKVGTALSNQPQHF
>TRBD2|TRBV19|.|18|TRBJ2-3
TGTGCCAGTAGTATTTGGGCAGAAATTACTAGCGGCCCAGATACGCAGTATTTT
CASSIWAEITSGPDTQYF
>.|TRBV12-5|.|13|TRBJ1-5
TGTGCTAGTGCAGGCGGCGCTATTTTCCCCCAGCATTTT
CASAGGAIFPQHF
>TRBD1|TRBV27|.|14|TRBJ1-5
TGTGCCAGCAGTTCCCGGGACAGGGTGAAAACCCAGCATTTT
CASSSRDRVKTQHF
>.|TRBV9|once|16|TRBJ1-2
TGTGCCAGCAGCGGTAGCGGCTCGGGCATCAACTATGGCTACACCTTC
CASSGSGSGINYGYTF
>TRBD2|TRBV2|once|16|TRBJ2-7
TGTGCCAGCAGTGTTTTCAGCGGGAGGGGCTCCTACGAGCAGTACTTC
CASSVFSGRGSYEQYF
>TRBD1|TRBV28|.|12|TRBJ2-7
TGTGCCAGCAGCACTGCAGGGGGCGAGCAGTACTTC
CASSTAGGEQYF
>TRBD1|TRBV7-2|.|15|TRBJ1-1
TGTGCCAGCAGCTTAGCGCGGACAGGGGCTGCTGAAGCTTTCTTT
CASSLARTGAAEAFF
>.|TRBV5-1|.|14|TRBJ2-5
TGCGCCAGCAGCCCTGGAGGTGGGGGAGAGACCCAGTACTTC
CASSPGGGGETQYF
>TRBD2|TRBV10-2|.|15|TRBJ2-3
TGCGCCAGCAGGGGGCTAGCGGGAGTGCCAGATACGCAGTATTTT
CASRGLAGVPDTQYF
>.|TRBV28|.|15|TRBJ1-2
TGTGCCAGCAGTTTATTGCGGGACACCCTGTATGGCTACACCTTC
CASSLLRDTLYGYTF
>.|TRBV7-2|.|13|TRBJ1-1
TGTGCCAGCAGCTTCTACAGGGCCACTGAAGCTTTCTTT
CASSFYRATEAFF
>.|TRBV29-1|.|12|TRBJ1-2
TGCAGCGTGCGATCTGGACAGTATGGCTACACCTTC
CSVRSGQYGYTF
>.|TRBV7-6|.|14|TRBJ2-7
TGTGCCAGCAGCTTATCCTTGGGGCGTCGGGAGCAGTACTTC
CASSLSLGRREQYF
>TRBD1|TRBV7-9|few|15|TRBJ1-1
TGTGCCAGCAGCTTGGGGACAGGCGGGTCCACTGAAGCTTTCTTT
CASSLGTGGSTEAFF
>TRBD1|TRBV6-5|.|16|TRBJ1-4
TGTGCCAGCAGTTCTGACAGGGGTGCTGCTAATGAAAAACTGTTTTTT
CASSSDRGAANEKLFF
>TRBD2|TRBV28|once|16|TRBJ2-5
TGTGCCACCACCGAGAGGACTAGCGGAATAGTGGAGACCCAGTACTTC
CATTERTSGIVETQYF
>.|TRBV27|.|14|TRBJ1-1
TGTGCCAGCAGTCTATACCCGGGGAACACTGAAGCTTTCTTT
CASSLYPGNTEAFF
>.|TRBV28|.|14|TRBJ2-5
TGTGCCAGCAGCCCATACAGGGAGCTAGAGACCCAGTACTTC
CASSPYRELETQYF
>.|TRBV12-5|.|15|TRBJ1-1
TGTGCTAGTGGTTTTGCCCGCGAGGGGGGGACTGAAGCTTTCTTT
CASGFAREGGTEAFF
>TRBD1|TRBV7-9|.|16|TRBJ2-5
TGTGCCAGCAGCTCGAATCCGGGACAGGGGGCCGAGACCCAGTACTTC
CASSSNPGQGAETQYF
>TRBD2|TRBV27|.|14|TRBJ2-7
TGTGCCAGCAGTGTAGGGACTAGCGCCTACGAGCAGTACTTC
CASSVGTSAYEQYF
>TRBD2|TRBV28|.|20|TRBJ2-2
TGTGCCAGCAGTTTACCTGGGACTAGCGGCCTGTTCGCGAACACCGGGGAGCTGTTTTTT
CASSLPGTSGLFANTGELFF
>TRBD1|TRBV28|.|14|TRBJ2-7
TGTGCCAGCAGTGAGACAGGGATGGGCTACGAGCAGTACTTC
CASSETGMGYEQYF
>.|TRBV6-1|.|12|TRBJ2-7
TGTGCCAGCAGTGGGAGGTTCCACGAGCAGTACTTC
CASSGRFHEQYF
>.|TRBV28|.|12|TRBJ2-7
TGTGCCAGCAGTTTGGCACGAGGGGAGCAGTACTTC
CASSLARGEQYF
>TRBD1|TRBV27|few|16|TRBJ1-1
TGTGCCAGCAGTTTAGCGGGACAGGGTTCGAACACTGAAGCTTTCTTT
CASSLAGQGSNTEAFF
>.|TRBV9|once|15|TRBJ1-1
TGTGCCAGCAGCGTAGACGGGGGTTGGGGCACTGAAGCTTTCTTT
CASSVDGGWGTEAFF
>.|TRBV5-1|.|13|TRBJ2-7
TGCGCCAGCAGCTTCGGCCCTCCCTACGAGCAGTACTTC
CASSFGPPYEQYF
>TRBD2|TRBV4-1|once|18|TRBJ2-1
TGCGCCAGCAGCCAAGATGCTAGCGGGAGAGTGGGGTGGGGAGAGCAGTTCTTC
CASSQDASGRVGWGEQFF
>.|TRBV7-9|.|12|TRBJ1-1
TGTGCCAGCAGCTCAATAACAGGAGGAGCTTTCTTT
CASSSITGGAFF
>.|TRBV11-2|.|16|TRBJ2-7
TGTGCCAGCAGCTTAGATCTCGGACTTTCCTTCTACGAGCAGTACTTC
CASSLDLGLSFYEQYF